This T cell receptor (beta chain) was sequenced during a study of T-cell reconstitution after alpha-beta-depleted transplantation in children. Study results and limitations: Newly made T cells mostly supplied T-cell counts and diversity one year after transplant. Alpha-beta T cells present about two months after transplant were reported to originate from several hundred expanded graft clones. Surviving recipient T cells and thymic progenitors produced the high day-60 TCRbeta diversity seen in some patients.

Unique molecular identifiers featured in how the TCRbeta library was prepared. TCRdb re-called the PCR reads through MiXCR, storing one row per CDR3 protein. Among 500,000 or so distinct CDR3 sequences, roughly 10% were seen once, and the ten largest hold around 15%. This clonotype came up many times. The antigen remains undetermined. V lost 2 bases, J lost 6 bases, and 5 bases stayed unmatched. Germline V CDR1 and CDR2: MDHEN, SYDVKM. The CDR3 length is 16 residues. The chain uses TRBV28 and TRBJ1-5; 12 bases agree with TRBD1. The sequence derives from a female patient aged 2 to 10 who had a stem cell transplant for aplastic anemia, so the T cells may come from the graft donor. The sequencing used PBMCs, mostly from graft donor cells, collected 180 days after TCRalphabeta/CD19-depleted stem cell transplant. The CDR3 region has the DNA TGTGCCAGCAGTTTACGGGGACAGGGGGCGGGTCAGCCCCAGCATTTT. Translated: CASSLRGQGAGQPQHF.